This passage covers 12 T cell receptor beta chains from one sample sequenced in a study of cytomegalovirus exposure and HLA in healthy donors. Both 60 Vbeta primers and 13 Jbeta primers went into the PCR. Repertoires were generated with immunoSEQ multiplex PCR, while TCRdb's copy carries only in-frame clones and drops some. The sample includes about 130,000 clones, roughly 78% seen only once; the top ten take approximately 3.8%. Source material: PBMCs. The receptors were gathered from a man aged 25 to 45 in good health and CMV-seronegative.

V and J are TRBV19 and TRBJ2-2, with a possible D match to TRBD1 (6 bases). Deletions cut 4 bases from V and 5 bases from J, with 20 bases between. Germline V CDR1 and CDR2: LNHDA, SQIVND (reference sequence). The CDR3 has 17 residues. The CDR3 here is CASSKGDMGLRTGELFF. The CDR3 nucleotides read TGTGCCAGTAGTAAGGGGGACATGGGGCTTAGAACCGGGGAGCTGTTTTTT.

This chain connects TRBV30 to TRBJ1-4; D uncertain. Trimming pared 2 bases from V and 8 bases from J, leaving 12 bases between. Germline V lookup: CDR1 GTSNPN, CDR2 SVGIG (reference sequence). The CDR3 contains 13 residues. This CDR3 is CAWSLSGEEKLFF. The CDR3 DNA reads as TGTGCCTGGAGTTTGAGTGGAGAGGAAAAACTGTTTTTT.

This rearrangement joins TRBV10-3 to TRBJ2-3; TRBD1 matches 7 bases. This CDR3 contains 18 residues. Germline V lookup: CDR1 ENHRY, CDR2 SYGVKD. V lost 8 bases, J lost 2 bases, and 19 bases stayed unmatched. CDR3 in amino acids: CAIAPGTDNLHYTDTQYF. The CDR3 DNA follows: TGTGCCATCGCACCCGGGACAGACAACCTCCACTACACAGATACGCAGTATTTT.

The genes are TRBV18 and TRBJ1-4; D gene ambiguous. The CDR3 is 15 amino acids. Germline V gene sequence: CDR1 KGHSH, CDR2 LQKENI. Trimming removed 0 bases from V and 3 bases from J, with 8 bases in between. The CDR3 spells CASSPPAGANEKLFF. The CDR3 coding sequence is TGTGCCAGCTCACCACCGGCGGGAGCTAATGAAAAACTGTTTTTT.

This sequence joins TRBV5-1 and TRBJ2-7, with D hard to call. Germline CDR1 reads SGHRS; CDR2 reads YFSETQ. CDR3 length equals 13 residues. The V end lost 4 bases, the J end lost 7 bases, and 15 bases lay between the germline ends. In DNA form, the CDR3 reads TGCGCCAGCAGCCTCGACTTATCCGGGGAGCAGTACTTC. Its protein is CASSLDLSGEQYF.

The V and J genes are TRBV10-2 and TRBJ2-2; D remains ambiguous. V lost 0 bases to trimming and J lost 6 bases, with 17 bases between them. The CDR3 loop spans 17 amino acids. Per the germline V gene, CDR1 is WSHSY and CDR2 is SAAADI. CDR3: CASSESFLVPSSGELFF. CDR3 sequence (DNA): TGCGCCAGCAGTGAGTCGTTTCTAGTCCCCAGTTCCGGGGAGCTGTTTTTT.

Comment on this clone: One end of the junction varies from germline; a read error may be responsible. Here the CDR3 reads CSSSLDAGQDQPQHF. In nucleotides, the CDR3 is TGTTCCAGCAGCTTAGACGCAGGGCAGGATCAGCCCCAGCATTTT. V gene TRBV7-9 combines with J gene TRBJ1-5, with D possibly matching TRBD1 (5 bases). The CDR3 totals 15 residues. In germline, CDR1 is SEHNR, CDR2 FQNEAQ (reference sequence).

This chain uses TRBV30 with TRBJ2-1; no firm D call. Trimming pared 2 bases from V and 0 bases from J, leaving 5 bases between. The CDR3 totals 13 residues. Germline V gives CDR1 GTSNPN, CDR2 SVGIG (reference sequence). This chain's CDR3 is CAWSSISYNEQFF. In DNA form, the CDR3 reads TGTGCCTGGAGTAGCATCTCCTACAATGAGCAGTTCTTC.

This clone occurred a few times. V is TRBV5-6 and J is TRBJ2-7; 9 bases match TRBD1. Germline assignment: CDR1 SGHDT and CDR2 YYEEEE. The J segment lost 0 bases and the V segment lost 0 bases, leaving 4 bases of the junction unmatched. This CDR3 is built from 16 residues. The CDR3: CASSLGDRENSYEQYF. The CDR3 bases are TGTGCCAGCAGCTTGGGGGACAGGGAAAACTCCTACGAGCAGTACTTC.

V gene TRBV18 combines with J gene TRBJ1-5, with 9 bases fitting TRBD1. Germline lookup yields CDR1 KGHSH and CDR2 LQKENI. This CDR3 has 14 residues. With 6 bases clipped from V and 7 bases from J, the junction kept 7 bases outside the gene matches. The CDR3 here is CASSPDRGGQPQHF. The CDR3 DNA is TGTGCCAGCTCCCCGGACAGGGGCGGCCAGCCCCAGCATTTT.

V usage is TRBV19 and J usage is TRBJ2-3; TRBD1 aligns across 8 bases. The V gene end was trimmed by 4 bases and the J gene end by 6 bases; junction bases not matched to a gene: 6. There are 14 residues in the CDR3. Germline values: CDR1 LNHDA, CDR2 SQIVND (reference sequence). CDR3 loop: CASSKGQGGDTQYF. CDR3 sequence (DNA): TGTGCCAGTAGTAAAGGACAGGGAGGTGATACGCAGTATTTT. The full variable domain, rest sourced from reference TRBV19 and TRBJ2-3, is DGGITQSPKYLFRKEGQNVTLSCEQNLNHDAMYWYRQDPGQGLRLIYYSQIVNDFQKGDIAEGYSVSREKKESFPLTVTSAQKNPTAFYLCASSKGQGGDTQYFGPGTRLTVL.

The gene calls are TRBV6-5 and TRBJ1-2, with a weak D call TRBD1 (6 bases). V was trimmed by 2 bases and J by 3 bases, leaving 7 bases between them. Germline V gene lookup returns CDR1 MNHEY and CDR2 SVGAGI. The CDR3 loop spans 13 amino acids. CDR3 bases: TGTGCCAGCAGTTACGGGGGCTACTATGGCTACACCTTC. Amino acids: CASSYGGYYGYTF.